These T cell receptor beta chains were read from a single sample in a study of cytomegalovirus exposure and HLA in healthy donors. Repertoires were generated with immunoSEQ multiplex PCR, while TCRdb's copy carries only in-frame clones and drops some. This specimen shows 35,000 to 45,000 clones; the ten leading clones hold under 5%. Sequenced input: PBMCs. Every receptor here comes from a male donor in good health and CMV-seronegative. CDR3s include the opening cysteine and the closing phenylalanine or tryptophan. Fields, in order: CDR3 protein, V gene, J gene.

CDR3aa: CASSLQGNYGYTF
v_gene: TRBV6-5
j_gene: TRBJ1-2

CDR3aa: CASSQEPGQGYEQYF
v_gene: TRBV4-1
j_gene: TRBJ2-7

CDR3aa: CASSLGQSPDGYTF
v_gene: TRBV5-1
j_gene: TRBJ1-2

CDR3aa: CASGYSGSGTDTQYF
v_gene: TRBV6-6
j_gene: TRBJ2-3

CDR3aa: CASRRRLAGAMTDTQYF
v_gene: TRBV5-6
j_gene: TRBJ2-3

CDR3aa: CASSRAGGSREQYF
v_gene: TRBV5-1
j_gene: TRBJ2-7

CDR3aa: CSVGTLRGGELFF
v_gene: TRBV29-1
j_gene: TRBJ2-2

CDR3aa: CASSLNPDRDTYEQYF
v_gene: TRBV5-1
j_gene: TRBJ2-7

CDR3aa: CATSRDRGISGNTIYF
v_gene: TRBV15
j_gene: TRBJ1-3

CDR3aa: CASSLAGGTSSYEQYF
v_gene: TRBV11-2
j_gene: TRBJ2-7

CDR3aa: CAISESIQGSDEQYF
v_gene: TRBV10-3
j_gene: TRBJ2-7

CDR3aa: CASSSAAAPSIGELFF
v_gene: TRBV19
j_gene: TRBJ2-2

CDR3aa: CAWRRGRLNEKLFF
v_gene: TRBV30
j_gene: TRBJ1-4

CDR3aa: CATSTPPGTGGTYEQYF
v_gene: TRBV15
j_gene: TRBJ2-7

CDR3aa: CSGREGTKHTGELFF
v_gene: TRBV29-1
j_gene: TRBJ2-2

CDR3aa: CASSLVDEQFF
v_gene: TRBV11-2
j_gene: TRBJ2-1

CDR3aa: CASGSGSRAGITDTQYF
v_gene: TRBV12-5
j_gene: TRBJ2-3

CDR3aa: CASSLGQGLGYTF
v_gene: TRBV28
j_gene: TRBJ1-2

CDR3aa: CASSLGGRTDTQYF
v_gene: TRBV5-1
j_gene: TRBJ2-3

CDR3aa: CASSEGGAYEQYF
v_gene: TRBV6-1
j_gene: TRBJ2-7

CDR3aa: CASSARAGGQETQYF
v_gene: TRBV2
j_gene: TRBJ2-5

CDR3aa: CASSIDRIQGYGNQPQHF
v_gene: TRBV19
j_gene: TRBJ1-5

CDR3aa: CASMDRAYSNQPQHF
v_gene: TRBV6-1
j_gene: TRBJ1-5

CDR3aa: CASSLSNRKDYGYTF
v_gene: TRBV7-9
j_gene: TRBJ1-2

CDR3aa: CSVEDLAQAGVYNEQFF
v_gene: TRBV29-1
j_gene: TRBJ2-1

CDR3aa: CASSATGTGFGTGELFF
v_gene: TRBV9
j_gene: TRBJ2-2

CDR3aa: CASSLGTAREGEPQHF
v_gene: TRBV18
j_gene: TRBJ1-5

CDR3aa: CAWSGTSVYTDTQYF
v_gene: TRBV30
j_gene: TRBJ2-3

CDR3aa: CASSRDRTNTGELFF
v_gene: TRBV2
j_gene: TRBJ2-2

CDR3aa: CATSSNPTGYSNQPQHF
v_gene: TRBV15
j_gene: TRBJ1-5

CDR3aa: CASSLLGEARGAGDTQYF
v_gene: TRBV5-6
j_gene: TRBJ2-3

CDR3aa: CASSYLGLGETQYF
v_gene: TRBV6-5
j_gene: TRBJ2-5

CDR3aa: CASSFSVYGYTF
v_gene: TRBV19
j_gene: TRBJ1-2

CDR3aa: CASSEGGWDNSPLHF
v_gene: TRBV25-1
j_gene: TRBJ1-6

CDR3aa: CASSEMEGWNTEAFF
v_gene: TRBV6-1
j_gene: TRBJ1-1

CDR3aa: CASSPGTSSNNEQFF
v_gene: TRBV5-4
j_gene: TRBJ2-1

CDR3aa: CAITNSQGAGYTF
v_gene: TRBV10-3
j_gene: TRBJ1-2

CDR3aa: CSVVLGGGSTDTQYF
v_gene: TRBV29-1
j_gene: TRBJ2-3

CDR3aa: CASRDTGKGELFF
v_gene: TRBV6-4
j_gene: TRBJ2-2

CDR3aa: CASSPPRSGANVLTF
v_gene: TRBV18
j_gene: TRBJ2-6

CDR3aa: CASSLDLSANGYTF
v_gene: TRBV5-1
j_gene: TRBJ1-2

CDR3aa: CASSPRQGGEQYF
v_gene: TRBV5-6
j_gene: TRBJ2-7

CDR3aa: CASSEMGPKETQYF
v_gene: TRBV2
j_gene: TRBJ2-5

CDR3aa: CASSPYQGSETQYF
v_gene: TRBV4-2
j_gene: TRBJ2-5

CDR3aa: CASRKDGQGNTEAFF
v_gene: TRBV6-1
j_gene: TRBJ1-1

CDR3aa: CASSGDRGSYEQYF
v_gene: TRBV11-2
j_gene: TRBJ2-7

CDR3aa: CASSPGRGLNEKLFF
v_gene: TRBV18
j_gene: TRBJ1-4

CDR3aa: CASARDRDSPLHF
v_gene: TRBV25-1
j_gene: TRBJ1-6

CDR3aa: CASSLTGTGYNEQFF
v_gene: TRBV11-2
j_gene: TRBJ2-1

CDR3aa: CASSQAYRRGSTDTQYF
v_gene: TRBV4-1
j_gene: TRBJ2-3

CDR3aa: CASSVSSGGVREQYF
v_gene: TRBV6-1
j_gene: TRBJ2-7

CDR3aa: CASTERTPASSYTF
v_gene: TRBV6-1
j_gene: TRBJ1-2

CDR3aa: CASSLVPHGEQFF
v_gene: TRBV11-2
j_gene: TRBJ2-1

CDR3aa: CAGGTSIFGEQFF
v_gene: TRBV6-1
j_gene: TRBJ2-1

CDR3aa: CASSPTASNQPQHF
v_gene: TRBV5-1
j_gene: TRBJ1-5

CDR3aa: CASSQAYSGNTIYF
v_gene: TRBV4-2
j_gene: TRBJ1-3

CDR3aa: CASSYRTGDDYTF
v_gene: TRBV5-1
j_gene: TRBJ1-2